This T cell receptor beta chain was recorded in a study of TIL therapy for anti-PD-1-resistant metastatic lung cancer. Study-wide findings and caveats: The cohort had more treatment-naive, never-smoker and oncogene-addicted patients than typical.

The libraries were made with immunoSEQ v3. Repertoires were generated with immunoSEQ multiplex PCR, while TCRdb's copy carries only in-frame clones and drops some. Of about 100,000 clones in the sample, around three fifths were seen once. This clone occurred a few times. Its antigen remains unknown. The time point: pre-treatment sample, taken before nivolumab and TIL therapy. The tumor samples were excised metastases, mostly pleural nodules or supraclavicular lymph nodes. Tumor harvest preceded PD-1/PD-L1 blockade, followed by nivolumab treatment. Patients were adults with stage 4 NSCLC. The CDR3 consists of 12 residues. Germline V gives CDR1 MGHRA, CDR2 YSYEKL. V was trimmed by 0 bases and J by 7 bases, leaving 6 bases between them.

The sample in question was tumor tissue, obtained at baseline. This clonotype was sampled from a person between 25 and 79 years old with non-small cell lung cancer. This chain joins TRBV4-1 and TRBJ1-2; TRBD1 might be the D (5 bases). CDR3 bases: TGCGCCAGCAGCCAAGAGGGGGTTGGCTACACCTTC. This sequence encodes CASSQEGVGYTF.